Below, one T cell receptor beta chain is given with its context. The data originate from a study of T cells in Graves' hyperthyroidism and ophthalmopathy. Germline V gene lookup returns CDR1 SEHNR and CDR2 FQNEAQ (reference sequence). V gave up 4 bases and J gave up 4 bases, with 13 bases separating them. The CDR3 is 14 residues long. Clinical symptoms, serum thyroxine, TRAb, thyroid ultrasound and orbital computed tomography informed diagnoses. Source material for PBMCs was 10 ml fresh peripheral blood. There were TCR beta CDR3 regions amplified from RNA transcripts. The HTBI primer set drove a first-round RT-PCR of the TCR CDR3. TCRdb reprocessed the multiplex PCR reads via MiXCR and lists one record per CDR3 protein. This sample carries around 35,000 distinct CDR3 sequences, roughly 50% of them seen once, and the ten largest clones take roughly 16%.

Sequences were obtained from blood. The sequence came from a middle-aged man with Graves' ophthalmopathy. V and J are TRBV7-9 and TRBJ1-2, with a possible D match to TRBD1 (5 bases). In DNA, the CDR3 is TGTGCCAGCAGCTCAAAGGACACTGTCTATGGCTACACCTTC. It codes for CASSSKDTVYGYTF. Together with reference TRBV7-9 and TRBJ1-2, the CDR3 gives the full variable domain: DTGVSQNPRHKITKRGQNVTFRCDPISEHNRLYWYRQTLGQGPEFLTYFQNEAQLEKSRLLSDRFSAERPKGSFSTLEIQRTEQGDSAMYLCASSSKDTVYGYTFGSGTRLTVV.